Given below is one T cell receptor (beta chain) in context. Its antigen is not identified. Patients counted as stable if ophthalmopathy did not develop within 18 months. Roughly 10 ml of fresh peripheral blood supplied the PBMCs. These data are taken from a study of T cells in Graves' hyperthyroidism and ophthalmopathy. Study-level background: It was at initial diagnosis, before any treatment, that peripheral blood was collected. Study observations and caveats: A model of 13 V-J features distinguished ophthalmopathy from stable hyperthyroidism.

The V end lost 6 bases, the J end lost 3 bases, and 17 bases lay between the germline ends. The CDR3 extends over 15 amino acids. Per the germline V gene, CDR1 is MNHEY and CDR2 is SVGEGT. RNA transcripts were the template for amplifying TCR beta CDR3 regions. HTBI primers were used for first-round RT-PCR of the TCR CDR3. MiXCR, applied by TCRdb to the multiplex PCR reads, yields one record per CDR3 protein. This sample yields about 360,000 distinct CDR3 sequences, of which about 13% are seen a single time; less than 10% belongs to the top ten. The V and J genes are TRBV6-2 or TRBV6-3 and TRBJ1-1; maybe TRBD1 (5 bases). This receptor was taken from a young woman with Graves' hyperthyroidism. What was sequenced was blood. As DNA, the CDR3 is TGTGCCAGCAGCCTCCTTCAGAGAGGGGACACTGAAGCTTTCTTT. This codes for CASSLLQRGDTEAFF.